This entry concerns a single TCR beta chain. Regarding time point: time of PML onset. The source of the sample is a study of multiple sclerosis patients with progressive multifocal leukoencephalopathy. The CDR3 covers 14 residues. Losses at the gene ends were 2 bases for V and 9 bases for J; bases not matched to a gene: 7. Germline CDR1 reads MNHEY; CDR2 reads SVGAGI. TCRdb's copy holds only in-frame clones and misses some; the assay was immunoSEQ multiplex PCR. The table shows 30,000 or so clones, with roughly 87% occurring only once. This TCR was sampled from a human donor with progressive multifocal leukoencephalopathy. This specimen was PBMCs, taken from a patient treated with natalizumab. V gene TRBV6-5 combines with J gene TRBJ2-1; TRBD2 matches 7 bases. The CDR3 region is CASSYVGGSGEQFF. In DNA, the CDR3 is TGTGCCAGCAGTTACGTAGGCGGGAGTGGTGAGCAGTTCTTC.